This T cell receptor beta chain was identified in a study of CD4 T cells in relation to SARS-CoV-2 and coronaviruses. Findings of the study overall: Culture-expanded clones reflect memory recall rather than primary priming during culture.

Produced via immunoSEQ multiplex PCR; TCRdb's table is partial and in-frame only. The top ten clones hold around 1.2% of a sample with fewer than 45,000 clones, 75% to 90% of them seen once. Comment on this clone: Its cognate antigen is unknown.

Naive or memory CD4+ cells were cultured 1:1 with T cell-depleted PBMCs plus CEF. CDR1 and CDR2 from the germline V gene are SEHNR and FQNEAQ (reference sequence). The V segment lost 5 bases and the J segment 5 bases; nucleotides outside the gene matches: 7. The CDR3 runs to 14 residues. The chain has TRBV7-9 and TRBJ2-5; 8 bases line up with TRBD2. Sequencing was carried out using naive CD4+ T cells from PBMCs, cultured in vitro. Subset indicated: naive CD4+ T cells isolated by negative enrichment. The TCR was taken from an adult with COVID-19. For the CDR3, the DNA is TGTGCCAGCAGCCGAGCGGGAGCGGGCGAGACCCAGTACTTC. As protein: CASSRAGAGETQYF.